What follows are 12 T cell receptor beta chains derived from one specimen sequenced in a study of beta chain features in type 1 diabetes. Sequenced material consisted of expressed TCRB transcripts (all of the isolated RNA was reverse transcribed). Libraries were prepared by immunoSEQ multiplex PCR; TCRdb keeps only in-frame clonotypes and omits some of them. The sample records a few hundred thousand clones, approximately 15% being singletons. Sequencing used naive CD4+ T cells from blood. The source is a man aged 30-40 years in good health.

This clone was recorded at least ten times. This chain joins TRBV29-1 and TRBJ2-4, with D maybe TRBD1 (5 bases). The CDR3 length is 13 residues. Germline V gene lookup returns CDR1 SQVTM and CDR2 ANQGSEA. The germline V and J ends were trimmed by 7 bases and 0 bases, with 10 bases remaining between them. The CDR3 loop reads CSAKQVAKNIQYF. The CDR3, as DNA: TGCAGCGCCAAACAGGTAGCCAAAAACATTCAGTACTTC.

The genes are TRBV23-1 and TRBJ2-3, with D unclear. TRBV23-1 is flagged as an ORF with uncertain function. The CDR3 totals 11 residues. V was trimmed by 8 bases and J by 3 bases, leaving 6 bases between them. CDR3 in amino acids: CASSMTDTQYF. The CDR3 DNA is TGCGCCAGCTCTATGACAGATACGCAGTATTTT.

This clone was counted a few times. The V gene is TRBV29-1, the J gene TRBJ2-7, with TRBD1 identical over 8 bases. Germline trimming cut 6 bases from V and 2 bases from J; bases unmatched to any gene: 3. The CDR3 extends over 12 amino acids. Germline V gene data show CDR1 as SQVTM and CDR2 as ANQGSEA. This CDR3 is CSVNRGTYEQYF. The DNA of the CDR3 is TGCAGCGTCAACAGGGGGACCTACGAGCAGTACTTC.

This chain links TRBV30 with TRBJ1-1; D gene unclear. Germline values: CDR1 GTSNPN, CDR2 SVGIG (reference sequence). This CDR3 has 10 residues. V lost 4 bases, J lost 8 bases, and 8 bases lay in between. The CDR3 reads CAWISREAFF. CDR3 nucleotides: TGTGCCTGGATTAGCCGAGAAGCTTTCTTT.

This clone has just a few counts. This chain uses TRBV10-3 with TRBJ2-3; 7 bases line up with TRBD1. Per the germline V gene, CDR1 is ENHRY and CDR2 is SYGVKD. Trimming removed 4 bases from V and 5 bases from J; junction bases left unmatched: 9. CDR3 length equals 15 residues. This chain's CDR3 is CAISVSSAGGDTQYF. CDR3 nucleotide sequence: TGTGCCATCAGTGTTTCCTCGGCAGGGGGAGATACGCAGTATTTT.

The rearrangement uses TRBV7-9 and TRBJ1-2; D is undetermined. Germline V lookup: CDR1 SEHNR, CDR2 FQNEAQ (reference sequence). Trimming removed 1 base at V and 2 bases at J, with 8 bases between. The CDR3 sequence is 14 residues long. CDR3 DNA: TGTGCCAGCAGCTTAGTAGGGTCAAACTATGGCTACACCTTC. This gives the protein CASSLVGSNYGYTF.

This clone was counted between two and nine times. J is TRBJ2-1 and V is TRBV7-2; 9 bases map to TRBD2. Germline V gene sequence: CDR1 SGHTA, CDR2 FQGNSA. V shed 2 bases, J shed 4 bases, and the junction held 3 bases outside the gene matches. This CDR3 has 15 residues. CDR3 DNA: TGTGCCAGCAGCTTACGAGCGGGAGGATACAATGAGCAGTTCTTC. Protein: CASSLRAGGYNEQFF.

The chain has TRBV9 and TRBJ1-1; maybe TRBD1 (6 bases). CDR3 length: 14 amino acids. Germline V gene lookup returns CDR1 SGDLS and CDR2 YYNGEE. Deletions cut 0 bases from V and 5 bases from J, with 11 bases between. The CDR3 loop is CASSVAGAWTEAFF. CDR3 DNA sequence: TGTGCCAGCAGCGTAGCAGGGGCATGGACTGAAGCTTTCTTT.

This clone was seen a handful of times. The chain joins TRBV7-2 to TRBJ1-3, with TRBD1 as a possible D gene (6 bases). The CDR3 covers 15 residues. The V gene lost 3 bases and the J gene lost 0 bases, with 9 bases spanning the gap. Germline CDR1 SGHTA, CDR2 FQGNSA. CDR3 sequence reads: CASSFATGSGNTIYF. DNA of the CDR3: TGTGCCAGCAGCTTTGCGACAGGCTCTGGAAACACCATATATTTT.

The sample holds a few counts of this clone. This chain connects TRBV15 to TRBJ2-3; D possibly matches TRBD1 or TRBD2 (5 bases each). CDR1 and CDR2 from the germline V gene are LNHNV and YYDKDF (reference sequence). The CDR3 is 17 amino acids. The ends were cut back, 1 base at V and 5 bases at J, with 19 bases in the middle. CDR3 amino acids: CATSRVPLGEGGDTQYF. The CDR3 DNA is TGTGCCACCAGCAGAGTCCCCTTGGGGGAAGGTGGAGATACGCAGTATTTT.

In this sample, this clone turned up a few times. The chain couples TRBV25-1 to TRBJ1-2; D is ambiguous. Germline CDR1 MGHDK, CDR2 SYGVNS. The CDR3 runs 13 residues. V lost 3 bases and J lost 1, with 6 bases in between. In DNA form, the CDR3 reads TGTGCCAGCAGTGATCCGTATAACTATGGCTACACCTTC. Its protein is CASSDPYNYGYTF.

This clone has a handful of counts. This sequence joins TRBV4-1 and TRBJ2-5; D is undetermined. V was clipped by 5 bases and J by 7 bases, with 14 bases between them. Germline loops: CDR1 MGHRA, CDR2 YSYEKL. This CDR3 has 13 residues. The CDR3 loop is CASSTRLPGTQYF. For the CDR3, the DNA is TGCGCCAGCAGCACCCGATTACCCGGGACCCAGTACTTC.